The subject of this entry is one TCR beta chain. The entry originates in a study of blood T cell repertoires in COVID-19. Overall study: From T cells, B-cell-depleted T cells, or PBMCs came the material, which was cDNA or gDNA.

Original processing methods: Reference gene primer amplification yielded estimated nucleated cell counts. The method was immunoSEQ multiplex PCR; TCRdb's version includes in-frame clones alone and lacks a portion of them. Clone size and the V and J calls come from that table; the DNA yielded D and trimming. The sample carries about 240,000 clones, around 80% recorded once. Germline CDR1 is LNHDA and CDR2 is SQIVND (reference sequence). V lost 3 bases and J 2 bases, leaving 14 bases between the germline ends. This CDR3 is 15 amino acids long. Sequenced sample: peripheral blood. This TCR was sampled from a woman aged 18 to 35 with acute or convalescent COVID-19. The chain has TRBV19 and TRBJ2-7, with D perhaps TRBD2 (5 bases). CDR3 residues: CASSIGLPAAYEQYF. The CDR3 nucleotides read TGTGCCAGTAGTATCGGACTCCCGGCGGCCTACGAGCAGTACTTC.